The 28 T cell receptor beta chains below come from one sample, sequenced in a study of CXCR3-negative and CXCR3-positive naive CD8 T cells. Study-wide results and caveats: Greater hydrophobicity was found in TRB CDR3s of CXCR3-positive naive cells than of CXCR3-negative naive cells.

In preparing the TRB cDNA libraries, 5' RACE with UMI labels was used. TCRdb reprocessed the 5' RACE reads, with one entry per CDR3 protein and no DNA. Its table lists nearly 90,000 distinct CDR3 sequences. Their antigens are not known. The sample was naive CXCR3+ CD8+ T cells from blood. Subset specified: CD45RO-CCR7+CD27+CD95- naive CD8+ T cells expressing CXCR3 (TNR3+). The origin of the receptors is a human donor in good health. Some clones in this sample may be carry-over from other donors' samples.

CDR3 residues: CASSFAGASNQPQHF. This chain joins TRBV28 and TRBJ1-5; absent DNA, TCRdb's TRBD1 call cannot be checked. The CDR3 has 15 amino acids. The germline gives CDR1 MDHEN, CDR2 SYDVKM.

V is TRBV4-2 and J is TRBJ2-1; TCRdb calls TRBD1, which cannot be checked without DNA. This CDR3 spans 18 amino acids. In germline, CDR1 is LGHNA, CDR2 YNFKEQ. CDR3 sequence reads: CASSQDPLPGPYYNEQFF.

V usage is TRBV28 and J usage is TRBJ2-7; TCRdb indicates TRBD1, and absent DNA this call remains unverified. The CDR3 runs 12 residues. CDR1 is MDHEN, CDR2 SYDVKM, per germline. CDR3 in amino acids: CASRHDSNEQYF.

The V gene is TRBV14, the J gene TRBJ2-7. The CDR3 contains 12 residues. Germline lookup yields CDR1 SGHDN and CDR2 FVKESK. This CDR3 is CASSHYNYEQYF.

V is TRBV20-1 and J is TRBJ2-5; checking the TCRdb D call of TRBD2 is not possible without DNA. The CDR3 loop spans 15 amino acids. Per germline, CDR1 DFQATT and CDR2 SNEGSKA (reference sequence). CDR3 sequence reads: CSARVAGASQETQYF.

The chain joins TRBV29-1 to TRBJ2-7; TCRdb designates TRBD1, a call that cannot be tested without DNA. This CDR3 region has 12 residues. Looked up from germline, CDR1 is SQVTM and CDR2 is ANQGSEA. CDR3 protein: CSVEDGTYEQYF.

V usage is TRBV4-3 and J usage is TRBJ2-1; TCRdb's assignment of TRBD2 cannot be checked, as there is no DNA. The CDR3 totals 16 residues. CDR1 is LGHNA, CDR2 YSLEER, per germline. CDR3 region: CASSQDGGLGGDEQFF.

The gene calls are TRBV3-1 and TRBJ2-5; without DNA, the TCRdb call of TRBD2 cannot be checked. The CDR3 is 14 amino acids. CDR1 and CDR2 (germline): LGHDT, YNNKEL (reference sequence). CDR3 sequence reads: CATRLAGGQETQYF.

The V and J genes are TRBV12-3 or TRBV12-4 and TRBJ2-1; TCRdb selects TRBD2, and the lack of DNA leaves this call unchecked. This CDR3 has 15 amino acids. The chain's CDR3 is CASRVGLAGYNEQFF.

The V gene is TRBV5-1, the J gene TRBJ2-3. The CDR3 consists of 12 residues. Looked up from germline, CDR1 is SGHRS and CDR2 is YFSETQ. The CDR3 here is CASSSHSDTQYF.

The chain carries TRBV20-1 and TRBJ2-1; checking the TCRdb D call of TRBD1 is not possible without DNA. Germline V gene sequence: CDR1 DFQATT, CDR2 SNEGSKA (reference sequence). There are 12 residues in the CDR3. CDR3 protein: CSAREAGREQFF.

The chain employs TRBV27 and TRBJ2-7; TCRdb returns TRBD2, unconfirmable since there is no DNA. Germline CDR1 reads MNHEY; CDR2 reads SMNVEV (reference sequence). This CDR3 comprises 16 residues. This CDR3 is CASSFQGGIAGDEQYF.

The chain has TRBV13 and TRBJ2-1; TCRdb lists TRBD1, though no DNA is available to test this call. CDR3 length: 13 residues. Germline V gives CDR1 PRHDT, CDR2 FYEKMQ (reference sequence). CDR3 in amino acids: CASSSLGGHEQFF.

The chain uses TRBV27 and TRBJ2-7; with no DNA, the TCRdb D assignment of TRBD1 cannot be verified. Germline values: CDR1 MNHEY, CDR2 SMNVEV (reference sequence). The CDR3 spans 16 residues. The CDR3: CASSFSQGTGYDEQYF.

CDR3 in amino acids: CASSLVGRASSYEQYF. The V gene is TRBV5-6, the J gene TRBJ2-7; TCRdb names TRBD2, which stays unverified in the absence of DNA. This CDR3 spans 16 amino acids. Germline CDR1 is SGHDT and CDR2 is YYEEEE. The variable domain in full, completed from reference TRBV5-6 and TRBJ2-7, reads DAGVTQSPTHLIKTRGQQVTLRCSPKSGHDTVSWYQQALGQGPQFIFQYYEEEERQRGNFPDRFSGHQFPNYSSELNVNALLLGDSALYLCASSLVGRASSYEQYFGPGTRLTVT.

The chain combines TRBV6-2 or TRBV6-3 with TRBJ2-1. Germline V gene data show CDR1 as MNHEY and CDR2 as SVGEGT. This CDR3 spans 16 amino acids. The CDR3 protein is CASSYIRAGSYNEQFF.

This rearrangement joins TRBV4-1 to TRBJ2-3; the TRBD1 assignment by TCRdb is unverifiable without DNA. Germline V gene lookup returns CDR1 MGHRA and CDR2 YSYEKL. The CDR3 runs 16 residues. CDR3 region: CASSLGQGKEGDTQYF.

This chain uses TRBV2 with TRBJ2-1. CDR1 SNHLY and CDR2 FYNNEI come from the germline V gene. The CDR3 totals 11 residues. CDR3 amino acids: CASSMEYEQFF.

The gene calls are TRBV14 and TRBJ2-7; as DNA is missing, the TRBD1 call by TCRdb cannot be tested. CDR1 SGHDN and CDR2 FVKESK come from the germline V gene. The CDR3 spans 14 residues. CDR3 residues: CASSHWDTAYEQYF.

The CDR3 sequence: CAGSPSGGDYEQYF. The chain employs TRBV9 and TRBJ2-7; TCRdb indicates TRBD2, and absent DNA this call remains unverified. Germline assignment: CDR1 SGDLS and CDR2 YYNGEE. This CDR3 has 14 amino acids.

This chain links TRBV7-9 with TRBJ2-7; TCRdb returns TRBD1, unconfirmable since there is no DNA. Germline V gene lookup returns CDR1 SEHNR and CDR2 FQNEAQ (reference sequence). The CDR3 contains 13 residues. CDR3 sequence: CASSDRDRYEQYF. Full variable domain (outside the CDR3, taken from reference TRBV7-9 and TRBJ2-7): DTGVSQNPRHKITKRGQNVTFRCDPISEHNRLYWYRQTLGQGPEFLTYFQNEAQLEKSRLLSDRFSAERPKGSFSTLEIQRTEQGDSAMYLCASSDRDRYEQYFGPGTRLTVT.

The chain recombines TRBV9 with TRBJ1-4; the TRBD1 assignment by TCRdb is unverifiable without DNA. There are 17 residues in the CDR3. The germline CDR1 and CDR2 sequences are SGDLS and YYNGEE. The CDR3 loop is CASSQDPYRGTNEKLFF.

The J gene is TRBJ1-2, the V gene TRBV7-2; the TCRdb call, TRBD1, lacks DNA for checking. The CDR3 runs 19 residues. From germline, CDR1 is SGHTA and CDR2 FQGNSA. The CDR3 loop is CASSLTLIPPGQDVSGYTF. Looking up the rest from reference TRBV7-2 and TRBJ1-2 gives the full variable domain: GAGVSQSPSNKVTEKGKDVELRCDPISGHTALYWYRQSLGQGLEFLIYFQGNSAPDKSGLPSDRFSAERTGGSVSTLTIQRTQQEDSAVYLCASSLTLIPPGQDVSGYTFGSGTRLTVV.

This chain uses TRBV30 with TRBJ1-1; TCRdb's D gene call, TRBD1, goes unchecked for lack of DNA. This CDR3 has 13 amino acids. Germline assignment: CDR1 GTSNPN and CDR2 SVGIG (reference sequence). The CDR3 sequence is CAWTMGGLTEAFF.

The chain employs TRBV27 and TRBJ1-2; TCRdb's D call, TRBD1, is unchecked because there is no DNA. The CDR3 is 14 residues long. Per the germline V gene, CDR1 is MNHEY and CDR2 is SMNVEV (reference sequence). The CDR3 region is CASSLIPRDYGYTF.

The chain has TRBV15 and TRBJ2-3; TCRdb proposes TRBD1, but this gene call is untestable without DNA. The germline V gene has CDR1 LNHNV and CDR2 YYDKDF (reference sequence). The CDR3 loop spans 15 amino acids. CDR3 loop: CATSRGTTHTDTQYF.

The chain couples TRBV28 to TRBJ1-1; as DNA is missing, the TRBD1 call by TCRdb cannot be tested. This CDR3 region has 14 residues. Germline V CDR1 and CDR2: MDHEN, SYDVKM. This CDR3 is CASSPVFSSSQAFF.

The CDR3 region is CAIERGDGRTQYF. The chain links TRBV27 to TRBJ2-3; TCRdb picks TRBD1, but there is no DNA to check that call. Germline CDR1 and CDR2: MNHEY and SMNVEV (reference sequence). The CDR3 runs 13 residues.